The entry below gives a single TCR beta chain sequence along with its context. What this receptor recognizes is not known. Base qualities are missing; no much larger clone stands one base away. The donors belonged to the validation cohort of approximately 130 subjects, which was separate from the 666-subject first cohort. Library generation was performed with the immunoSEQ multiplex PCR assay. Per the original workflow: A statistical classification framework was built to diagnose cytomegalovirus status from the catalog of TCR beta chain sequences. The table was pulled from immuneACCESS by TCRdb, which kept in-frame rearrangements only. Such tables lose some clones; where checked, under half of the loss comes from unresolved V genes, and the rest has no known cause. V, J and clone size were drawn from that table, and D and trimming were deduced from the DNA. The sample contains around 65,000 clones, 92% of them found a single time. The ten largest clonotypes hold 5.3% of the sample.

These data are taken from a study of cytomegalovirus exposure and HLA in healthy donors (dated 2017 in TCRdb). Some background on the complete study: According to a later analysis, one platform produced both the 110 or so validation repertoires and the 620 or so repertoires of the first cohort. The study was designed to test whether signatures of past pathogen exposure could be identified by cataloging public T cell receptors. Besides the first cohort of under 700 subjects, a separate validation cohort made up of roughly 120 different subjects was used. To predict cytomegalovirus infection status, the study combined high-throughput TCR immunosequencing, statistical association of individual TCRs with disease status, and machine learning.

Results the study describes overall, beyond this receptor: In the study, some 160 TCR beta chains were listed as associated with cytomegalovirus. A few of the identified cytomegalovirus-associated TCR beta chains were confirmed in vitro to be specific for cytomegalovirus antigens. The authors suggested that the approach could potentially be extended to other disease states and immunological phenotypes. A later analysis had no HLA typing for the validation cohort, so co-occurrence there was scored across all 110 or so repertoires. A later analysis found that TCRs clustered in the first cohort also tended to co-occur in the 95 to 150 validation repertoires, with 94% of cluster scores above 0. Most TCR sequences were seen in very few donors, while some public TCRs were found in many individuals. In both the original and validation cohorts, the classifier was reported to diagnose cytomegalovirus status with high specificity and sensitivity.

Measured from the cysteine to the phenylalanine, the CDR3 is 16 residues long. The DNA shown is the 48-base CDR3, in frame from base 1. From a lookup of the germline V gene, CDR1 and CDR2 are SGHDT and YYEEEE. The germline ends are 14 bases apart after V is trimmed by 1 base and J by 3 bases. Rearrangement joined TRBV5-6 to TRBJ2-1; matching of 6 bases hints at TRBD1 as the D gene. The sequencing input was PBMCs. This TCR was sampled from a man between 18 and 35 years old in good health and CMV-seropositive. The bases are TGTGCCAGCAGCTTGAATCGTGGGGGCCTCTACAATGAGCAGTTCTTC. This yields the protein CASSLNRGGLYNEQFF.